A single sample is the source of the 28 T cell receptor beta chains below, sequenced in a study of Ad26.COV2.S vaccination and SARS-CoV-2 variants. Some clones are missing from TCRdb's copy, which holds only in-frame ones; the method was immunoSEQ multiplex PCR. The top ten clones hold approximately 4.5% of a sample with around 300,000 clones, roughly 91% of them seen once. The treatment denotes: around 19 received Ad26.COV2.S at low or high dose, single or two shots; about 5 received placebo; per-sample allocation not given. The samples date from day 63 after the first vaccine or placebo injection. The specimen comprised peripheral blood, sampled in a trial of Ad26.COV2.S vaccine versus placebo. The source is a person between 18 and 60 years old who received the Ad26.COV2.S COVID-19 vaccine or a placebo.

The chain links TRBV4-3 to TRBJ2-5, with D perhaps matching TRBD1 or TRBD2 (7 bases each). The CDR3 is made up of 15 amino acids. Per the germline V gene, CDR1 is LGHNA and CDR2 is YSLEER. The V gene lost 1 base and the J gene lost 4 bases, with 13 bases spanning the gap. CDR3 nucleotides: TGCGCCAGCAGCCAAGCTCAGGGGGGGTCAGAGACCCAGTACTTC. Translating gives CASSQAQGGSETQYF.

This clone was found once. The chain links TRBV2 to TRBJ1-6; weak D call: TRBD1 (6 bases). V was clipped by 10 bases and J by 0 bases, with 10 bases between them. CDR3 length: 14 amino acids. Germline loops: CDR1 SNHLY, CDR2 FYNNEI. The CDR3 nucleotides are TGTGCCACCGGACAGTTCTCCTATAATTCACCCCTCCACTTT. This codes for CATGQFSYNSPLHF. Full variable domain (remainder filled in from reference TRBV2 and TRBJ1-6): EPEVTQTPSHQVTQMGQEVILRCVPISNHLYFYWYRQILGQKVEFLVSFYNNEISEKSEIFDDQFSVERPDGSNFTLKIRSTKLEDSAMYFCATGQFSYNSPLHFGNGTRLTVT.

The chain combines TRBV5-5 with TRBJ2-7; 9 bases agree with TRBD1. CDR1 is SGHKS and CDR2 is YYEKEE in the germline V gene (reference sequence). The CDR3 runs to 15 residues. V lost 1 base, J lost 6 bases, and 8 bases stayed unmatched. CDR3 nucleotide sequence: TGTGCCAGCAGCTTGATAGGACAGGGGCGAATCGAGCAGTACTTC. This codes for CASSLIGQGRIEQYF.

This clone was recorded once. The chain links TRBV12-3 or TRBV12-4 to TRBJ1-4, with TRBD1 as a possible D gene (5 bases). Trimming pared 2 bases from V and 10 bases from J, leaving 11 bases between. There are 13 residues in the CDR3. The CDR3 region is CASSLLMGGKLFF. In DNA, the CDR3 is TGTGCCAGCAGTTTACTCATGGGGGGAAAACTGTTTTTT.

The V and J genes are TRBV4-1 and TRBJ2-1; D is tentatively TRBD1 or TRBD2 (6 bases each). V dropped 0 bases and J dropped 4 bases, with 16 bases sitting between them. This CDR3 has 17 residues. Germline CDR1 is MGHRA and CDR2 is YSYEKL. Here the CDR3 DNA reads TGCGCCAGCAGCCAAGATGGGGGCTTAGGGGGGTACAATGAGCAGTTCTTC. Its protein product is CASSQDGGLGGYNEQFF.

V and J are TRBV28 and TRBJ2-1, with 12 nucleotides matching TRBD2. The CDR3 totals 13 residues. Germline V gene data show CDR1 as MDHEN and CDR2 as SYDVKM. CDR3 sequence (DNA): TGTGCTGTCGGACTAGCGGGATTAGGTGAGCAGTTCTTC. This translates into CAVGLAGLGEQFF.

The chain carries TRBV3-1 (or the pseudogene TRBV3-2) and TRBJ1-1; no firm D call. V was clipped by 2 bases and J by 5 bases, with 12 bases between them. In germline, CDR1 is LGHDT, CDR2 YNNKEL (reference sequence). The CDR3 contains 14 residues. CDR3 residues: CASSQSRGTTEAFF. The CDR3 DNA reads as TGTGCCAGCAGCCAATCGCGGGGTACGACTGAAGCTTTCTTT.

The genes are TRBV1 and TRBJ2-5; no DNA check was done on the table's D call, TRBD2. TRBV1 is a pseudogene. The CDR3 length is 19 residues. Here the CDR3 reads CTSSHSWTSGRDGQETQYF. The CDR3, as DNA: TGCACCAGCAGCCACTCCTGGACTAGCGGGAGGGATGGCCAAGAGACCCAGTACTTC.

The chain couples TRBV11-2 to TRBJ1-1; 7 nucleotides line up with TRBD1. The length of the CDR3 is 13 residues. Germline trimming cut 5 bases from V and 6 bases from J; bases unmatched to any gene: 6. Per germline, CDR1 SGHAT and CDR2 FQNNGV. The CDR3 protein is CASSPNRGPEAFF. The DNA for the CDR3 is TGTGCCAGCAGCCCTAACAGGGGCCCTGAAGCTTTCTTT.

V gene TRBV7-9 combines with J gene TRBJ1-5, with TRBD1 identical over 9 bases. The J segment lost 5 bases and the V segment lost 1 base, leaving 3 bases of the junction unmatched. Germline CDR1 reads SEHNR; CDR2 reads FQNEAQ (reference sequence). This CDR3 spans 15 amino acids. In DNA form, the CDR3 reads TGTGCCAGCAGCTTAGGGGACAGGGTAGATCAGCCCCAGCATTTT. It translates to CASSLGDRVDQPQHF. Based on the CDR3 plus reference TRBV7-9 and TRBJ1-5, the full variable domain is DTGVSQNPRHKITKRGQNVTFRCDPISEHNRLYWYRQTLGQGPEFLTYFQNEAQLEKSRLLSDRFSAERPKGSFSTLEIQRTEQGDSAMYLCASSLGDRVDQPQHFGDGTRLSIL.

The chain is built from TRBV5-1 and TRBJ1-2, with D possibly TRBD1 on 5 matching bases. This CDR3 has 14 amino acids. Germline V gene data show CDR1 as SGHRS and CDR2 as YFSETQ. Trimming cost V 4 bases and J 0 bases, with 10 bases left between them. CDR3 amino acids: CASSPGTANYGYTF. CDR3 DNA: TGCGCCAGCAGCCCCGGGACGGCTAACTATGGCTACACCTTC.

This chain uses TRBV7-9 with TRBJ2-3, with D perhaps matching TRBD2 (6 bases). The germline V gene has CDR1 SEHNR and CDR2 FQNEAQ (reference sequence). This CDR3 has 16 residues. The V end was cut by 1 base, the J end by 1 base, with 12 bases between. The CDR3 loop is CASSLVSSDRTDTQYF. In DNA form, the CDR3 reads TGTGCCAGCAGCTTAGTGTCTAGCGACCGCACAGATACGCAGTATTTT.

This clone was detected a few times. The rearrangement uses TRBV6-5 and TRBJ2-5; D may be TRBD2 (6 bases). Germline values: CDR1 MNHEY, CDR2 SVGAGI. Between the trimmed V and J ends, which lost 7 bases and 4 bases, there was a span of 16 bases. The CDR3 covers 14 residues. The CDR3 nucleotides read TGTGCCAGCACACGAGCGGAGGGCGGAGAGACCCAGTACTTC. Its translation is CASTRAEGGETQYF.

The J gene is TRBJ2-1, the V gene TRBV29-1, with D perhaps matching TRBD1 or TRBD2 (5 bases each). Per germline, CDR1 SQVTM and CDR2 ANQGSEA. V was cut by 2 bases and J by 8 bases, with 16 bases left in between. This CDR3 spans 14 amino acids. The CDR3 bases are TGCAGCGTTGAAAGGCCAGTCCGGGGACATGAGCAGTTCTTC. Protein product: CSVERPVRGHEQFF.

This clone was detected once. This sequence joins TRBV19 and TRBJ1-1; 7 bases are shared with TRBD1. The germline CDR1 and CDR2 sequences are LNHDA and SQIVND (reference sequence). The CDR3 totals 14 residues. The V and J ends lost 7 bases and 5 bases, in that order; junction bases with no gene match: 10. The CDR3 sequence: CASTLGQGGTEAFF. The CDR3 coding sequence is TGTGCCAGTACTCTGGGCCAGGGGGGTACTGAAGCTTTCTTT.

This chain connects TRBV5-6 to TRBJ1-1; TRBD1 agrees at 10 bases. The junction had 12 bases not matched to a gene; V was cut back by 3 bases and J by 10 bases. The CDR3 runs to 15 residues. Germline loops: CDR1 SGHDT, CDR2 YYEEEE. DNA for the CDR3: TGTGCCAGCAGCTGGGGAGGTGTGACAGGGGGCGTAGCTTTCTTT. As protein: CASSWGGVTGGVAFF. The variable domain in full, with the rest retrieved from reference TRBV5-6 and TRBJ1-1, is DAGVTQSPTHLIKTRGQQVTLRCSPKSGHDTVSWYQQALGQGPQFIFQYYEEEERQRGNFPDRFSGHQFPNYSSELNVNALLLGDSALYLCASSWGGVTGGVAFFGQGTRLTVV.

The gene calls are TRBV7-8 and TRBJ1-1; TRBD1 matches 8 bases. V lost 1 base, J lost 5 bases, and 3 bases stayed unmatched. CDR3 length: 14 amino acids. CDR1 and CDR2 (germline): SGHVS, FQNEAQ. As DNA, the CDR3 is TGTGCCAGCAGCTTAGACACAGGGGGAACTGAAGCTTTCTTT. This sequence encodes CASSLDTGGTEAFF.

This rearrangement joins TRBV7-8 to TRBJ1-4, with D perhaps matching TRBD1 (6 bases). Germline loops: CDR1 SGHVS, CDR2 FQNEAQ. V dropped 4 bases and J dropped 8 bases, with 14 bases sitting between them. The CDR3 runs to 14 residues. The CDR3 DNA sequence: TGTGCCAGCAGCTCACAGGGACACGGGGAAAAACTGTTTTTT. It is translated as CASSSQGHGEKLFF.

The CDR3 reads CASSHPSTGTDLREQYF. CDR3 in DNA: TGCGCCAGCAGCCATCCTTCCACCGGGACAGATTTGAGGGAGCAGTACTTC. The chain is built from TRBV4-1 and TRBJ2-7; TRBD1 agrees at 7 bases. V lost 3 bases and J lost 7; bases outside the gene matches: 18. Germline-derived CDR1 and CDR2 are MGHRA and YSYEKL. The CDR3 has 17 amino acids.

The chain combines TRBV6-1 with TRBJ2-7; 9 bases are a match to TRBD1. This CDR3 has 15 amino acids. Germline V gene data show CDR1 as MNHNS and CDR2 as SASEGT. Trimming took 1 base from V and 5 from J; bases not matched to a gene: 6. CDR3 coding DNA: TGTGCCAGCAGTGAAGTGGGGCGGGACAGGGACGAGCAGTACTTC. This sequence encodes CASSEVGRDRDEQYF.

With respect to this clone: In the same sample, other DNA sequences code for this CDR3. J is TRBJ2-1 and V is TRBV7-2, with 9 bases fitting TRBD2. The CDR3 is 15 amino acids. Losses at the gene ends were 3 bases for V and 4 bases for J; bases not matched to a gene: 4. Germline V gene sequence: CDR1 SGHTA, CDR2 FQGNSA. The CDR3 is CASSLLAGPYNEQFF. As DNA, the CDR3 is TGTGCCAGCAGCTTGCTAGCGGGGCCTTACAATGAGCAGTTCTTC.

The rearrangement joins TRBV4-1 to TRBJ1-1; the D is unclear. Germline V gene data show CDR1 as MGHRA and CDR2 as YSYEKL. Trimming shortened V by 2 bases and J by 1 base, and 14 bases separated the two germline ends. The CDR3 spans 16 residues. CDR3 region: CASSQISGPENTEAFF. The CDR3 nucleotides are TGCGCCAGCAGCCAAATATCCGGACCGGAGAACACTGAAGCTTTCTTT.

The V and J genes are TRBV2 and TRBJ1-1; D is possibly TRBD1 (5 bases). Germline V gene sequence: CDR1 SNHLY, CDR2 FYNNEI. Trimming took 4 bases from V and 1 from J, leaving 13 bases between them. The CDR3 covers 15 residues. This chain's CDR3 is CASSVGSQGNTEAFF. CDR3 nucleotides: TGTGCCAGCAGTGTAGGTTCGCAGGGGAACACTGAAGCTTTCTTT.

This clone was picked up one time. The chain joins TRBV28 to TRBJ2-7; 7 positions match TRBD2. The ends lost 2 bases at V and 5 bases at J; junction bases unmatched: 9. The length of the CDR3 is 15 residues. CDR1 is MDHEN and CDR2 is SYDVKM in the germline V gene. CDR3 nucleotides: TGTGCCAGCAGTTTAGCGGGAGAGCGGGGCCACGAGCAGTACTTC. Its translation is CASSLAGERGHEQYF.

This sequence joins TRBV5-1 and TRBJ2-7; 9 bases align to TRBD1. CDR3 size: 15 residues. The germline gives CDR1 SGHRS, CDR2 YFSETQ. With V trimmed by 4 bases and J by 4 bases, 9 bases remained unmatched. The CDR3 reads CASSDPGQGIYEQYF. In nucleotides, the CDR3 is TGCGCCAGCAGCGACCCGGGACAGGGTATTTACGAGCAGTACTTC.

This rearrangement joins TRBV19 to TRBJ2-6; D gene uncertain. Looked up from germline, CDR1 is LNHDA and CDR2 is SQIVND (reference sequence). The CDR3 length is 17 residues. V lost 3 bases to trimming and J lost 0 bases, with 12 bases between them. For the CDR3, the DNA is TGTGCCAGTAGTATTGAGTTCTGGGGCTCTGGGGCCAACGTCCTGACTTTC. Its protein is CASSIEFWGSGANVLTF.

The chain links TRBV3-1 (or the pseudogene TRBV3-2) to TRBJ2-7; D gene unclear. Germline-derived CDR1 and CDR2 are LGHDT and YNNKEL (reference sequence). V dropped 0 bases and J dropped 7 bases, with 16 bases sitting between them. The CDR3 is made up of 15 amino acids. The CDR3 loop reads CASSQDNVRMGEQYF. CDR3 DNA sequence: TGTGCCAGCAGCCAAGATAACGTCAGGATGGGAGAGCAGTACTTC.

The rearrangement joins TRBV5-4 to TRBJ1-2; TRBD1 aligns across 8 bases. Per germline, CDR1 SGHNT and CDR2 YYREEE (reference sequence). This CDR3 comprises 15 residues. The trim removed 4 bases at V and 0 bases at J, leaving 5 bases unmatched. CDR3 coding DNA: TGTGCCAGCAGCGCAGAGGACAGGGCTAACTATGGCTACACCTTC. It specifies CASSAEDRANYGYTF.